This TCR beta chain was recorded in a study of cytomegalovirus exposure and HLA in healthy donors. As to this clone: What it recognizes is unknown.

General study points: Some TCR beta chains (roughly 150 of them) were listed as cytomegalovirus-associated. The authors later linked a missense DCLRE1C variant to TCR beta V- and J-gene trimming. A later analysis linked more than 15,000 TCR beta sequences to HLA alleles at 0.05 false discovery rate.

13 Jbeta primers and 60 Vbeta primers were used for the PCR. The table came from immunoSEQ multiplex PCR; TCRdb's copy has only in-frame clones and leaves some out. Of about 190,000 clones in the sample, over 60% are singletons; the top ten hold around 1%. Losses at the gene ends were 6 bases for V and 8 bases for J; bases not matched to a gene: 4. Germline CDR1 reads MNHNS; CDR2 reads SASEGT. The CDR3 loop spans 13 amino acids. This sequence originates from a middle-aged woman in good health and CMV-seronegative. Sequencing input: PBMCs. The chain joins TRBV6-1 to TRBJ1-3; 10 bases fit TRBD1. CDR3 in DNA: TGTGCCAGCAGCCCGGACAGGGGGGACACCATATATTTT. This gives the protein CASSPDRGDTIYF.